This T cell receptor beta chain is drawn from a study of PD-L1 blockade in urothelial cancer. Study background: Blood analyses occurred 3 weeks (second dose) and 6 weeks post treatment start. There were a median of about 140,000 T cells in blood samples.

Libraries were prepared by immunoSEQ multiplex PCR; TCRdb keeps only in-frame clonotypes and omits some of them. The table has around 79,000 clones, approximately 86% seen once. Time point denoted: pretreatment peripheral blood. Between the trimmed V and J ends, which lost 4 bases and 2 bases, there was a span of 6 bases. The CDR3 has 14 residues. Germline assignment: CDR1 SGHDN and CDR2 FVKESK. This TCR was recovered from a middle-aged man with urothelial cancer. The chain links TRBV14 to TRBJ2-6; D remains unclear. Sequencing was performed on PBMCs, taken around atezolizumab (anti-PD-L1) treatment. CDR3 residues: CASSRQAGANVLTF. The CDR3 nucleotides are TGTGCCAGCAGCCGCCAGGCTGGGGCCAACGTCCTGACTTTC.